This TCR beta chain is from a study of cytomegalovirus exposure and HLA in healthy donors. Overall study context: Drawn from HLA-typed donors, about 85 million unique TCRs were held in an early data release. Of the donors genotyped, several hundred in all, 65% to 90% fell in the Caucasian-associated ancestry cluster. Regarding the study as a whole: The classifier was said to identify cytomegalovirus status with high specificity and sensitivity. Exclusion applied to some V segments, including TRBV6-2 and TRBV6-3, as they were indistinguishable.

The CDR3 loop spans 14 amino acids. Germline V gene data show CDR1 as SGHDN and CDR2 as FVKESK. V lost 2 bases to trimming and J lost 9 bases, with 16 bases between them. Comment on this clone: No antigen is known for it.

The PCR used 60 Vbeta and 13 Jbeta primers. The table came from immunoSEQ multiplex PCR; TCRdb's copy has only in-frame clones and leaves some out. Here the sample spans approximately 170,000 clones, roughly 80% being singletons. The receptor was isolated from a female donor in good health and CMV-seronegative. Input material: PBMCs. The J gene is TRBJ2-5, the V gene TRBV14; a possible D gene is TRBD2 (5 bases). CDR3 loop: CASSQYLTSGAQYF. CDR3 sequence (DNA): TGTGCCAGCAGCCAATATTTAACCTCCGGGGCCCAGTACTTC.